These 27 T cell receptor beta chains came from one sample sequenced in a study of beta chain features in type 1 diabetes. Expressed TCRB transcripts were sequenced after all isolated RNA was converted to cDNA. TCRdb keeps only in-frame clones here, not all; method: immunoSEQ multiplex PCR. The table shows roughly 400,000 clones, with about 16% occurring only once. Input material: naive CD4+ T cells from blood. These TCRs come from a woman aged 18-29 years in good health.

This clone was observed a single time. The chain joins TRBV5-1 to TRBJ1-5, with D tentatively TRBD1 (5 bases). Germline lookup yields CDR1 SGHRS and CDR2 YFSETQ. The CDR3 has 15 residues. Trimming left V 0 bases short and J 1 base short, with 8 bases between. The CDR3 nucleotides read TGCGCCAGCAGCTTGGAGGGGCGAAGCAATCAGCCCCAGCATTTT. Amino acids: CASSLEGRSNQPQHF.

This chain connects TRBV29-1 to TRBJ1-1; 7 bases agree with TRBD1. The J segment lost 0 bases and the V segment lost 4 bases, leaving 8 bases of the junction unmatched. This CDR3 region has 15 residues. Germline CDR1 is SQVTM and CDR2 is ANQGSEA. CDR3 in amino acids: CSVGLRGDMNTEAFF. CDR3 sequence (DNA): TGCAGCGTTGGTCTCAGGGGGGATATGAACACTGAAGCTTTCTTT.

This clone was detected a few times. J is TRBJ2-2 and V is TRBV2, with a possible D match to TRBD2 (5 bases). Germline CDR1 reads SNHLY; CDR2 reads FYNNEI. This CDR3 region has 14 residues. Trimming cost V 6 bases and J 7 bases, with 15 bases left between them. The CDR3 DNA sequence: TGTGCCAGCAGAGCCCAACGGGGTTACGGGGAGCTGTTTTTT. Its protein product is CASRAQRGYGELFF.

This clone was observed a handful of times. Additional DNA sequences in this sample encode the identical CDR3. This chain uses TRBV9 with TRBJ2-3; 7 bases fit TRBD2. The CDR3 extends over 15 amino acids. Germline V CDR1 and CDR2: SGDLS, YYNGEE. Germline trimming cut 0 bases from V and 0 bases from J; bases unmatched to any gene: 1. CDR3: CASSVGGRSTDTQYF. The CDR3 DNA reads TGTGCCAGCAGCGTAGGCGGGAGAAGCACAGATACGCAGTATTTT.

With regard to this clone: The identical CDR3 is also encoded by other nucleotide sequences in the sample. The rearrangement links TRBV29-1 to TRBJ1-5; 7 bases fit TRBD1. V lost 4 bases to trimming and J lost 6 bases; unmatched junction nucleotides: 3. Per germline, CDR1 SQVTM and CDR2 ANQGSEA. This CDR3 region has 12 residues. Here the CDR3 reads CSVGQGGQPQHF. CDR3 sequence (DNA): TGCAGCGTTGGACAGGGTGGTCAGCCCCAGCATTTT.

The rearrangement joins TRBV23-1 to TRBJ2-6, with D possibly being TRBD2 (6 bases). TRBV23-1 is identified as an open reading frame with a role that is uncertain. Trimming took 4 bases from V and 2 from J, leaving 18 bases between them. CDR3 size: 18 residues. In DNA form, the CDR3 reads TGCGCCAGCAGTCCTCCGGGACTCCTTATCGCTGGGGCCAACGTCCTGACTTTC. This gives the protein CASSPPGLLIAGANVLTF.

In this sample, this clone turned up a few times. The chain carries TRBV29-1 and TRBJ1-2, with TRBD1 matching 8 bases. Germline assignment: CDR1 SQVTM and CDR2 ANQGSEA. V trimming: 8 bases; J trimming: 4 bases; junction bases outside the gene matches: 9. The CDR3 loop spans 13 amino acids. CDR3 sequence reads: CSSAGGEGYGYTF. The DNA of the CDR3 is TGCAGCTCGGCAGGGGGCGAGGGCTATGGCTACACCTTC.

This chain uses TRBV7-9 with TRBJ2-5; D remains ambiguous. The CDR3 loop spans 14 amino acids. Trimming cost V 5 bases and J 2 bases, with 12 bases left between them. Germline loops: CDR1 SEHNR, CDR2 FQNEAQ (reference sequence). CDR3 sequence reads: CASSPARRQETQYF. CDR3 nucleotides: TGTGCCAGCAGCCCAGCCAGGCGACAAGAGACCCAGTACTTC.

V and J are TRBV5-6 and TRBJ2-7, with a tentative D call TRBD2 (6 bases). The CDR3 contains 10 residues. CDR1 and CDR2 from the germline V gene are SGHDT and YYEEEE. Trimming took 7 bases from V and 8 from J, leaving 10 bases between them. CDR3 residues: CASGLSQQYF. CDR3 DNA sequence: TGTGCCAGCGGACTATCGCAGCAGTACTTC.

The chain combines TRBV27 with TRBJ2-3; unclear D gene. The CDR3 runs to 15 residues. Germline V gene data show CDR1 as MNHEY and CDR2 as SMNVEV (reference sequence). V was shortened by 3 bases and J by 3 bases, with 13 bases between the two germline ends. The CDR3 DNA reads as TGTGCCAGCAGTTTTCTATCCTACCCAACAGATACGCAGTATTTT. Protein product: CASSFLSYPTDTQYF.

The chain is built from TRBV30 and TRBJ1-5, with D possibly matching TRBD1 (6 bases). Trimming shortened V by 1 base and J by 1 base, and 26 bases separated the two germline ends. The CDR3 has 20 residues. Germline CDR1 GTSNPN, CDR2 SVGIG (reference sequence). The CDR3 protein is CAWSAPGPTGILRSNQPQHF. CDR3 bases: TGTGCCTGGAGTGCCCCTGGGCCTACAGGGATCCTTCGGAGCAATCAGCCCCAGCATTTT.

This clone was observed a few times. This chain connects TRBV4-3 to TRBJ2-7, with 11 bases aligning to TRBD2. Trimming removed 0 bases from V and 4 bases from J; junction bases left unmatched: 5. This CDR3 comprises 16 residues. Germline V gene lookup returns CDR1 LGHNA and CDR2 YSLEER. The CDR3 coding sequence is TGCGCCAGCAGCCAAGATATAACTAGCGGGAGATACGAGCAGTACTTC. It is translated as CASSQDITSGRYEQYF.

A few counts support this clone. V and J are TRBV30 and TRBJ2-1; D may be TRBD1 (5 bases). This CDR3 comprises 15 residues. The V end was cut by 2 bases, the J end by 3 bases, with 14 bases between. Germline assignment: CDR1 GTSNPN and CDR2 SVGIG (reference sequence). CDR3 DNA sequence: TGTGCCTGGAGTCCAAGACAGAGAAGCTACAATGAGCAGTTCTTC. Amino acids: CAWSPRQRSYNEQFF.

This sequence joins TRBV7-9 and TRBJ1-1, with 7 bases matching TRBD1. The CDR3 contains 15 residues. After removal of 5 bases from V and 1 base from J, the junction contained 7 bases not matched to a gene. Germline V gene data show CDR1 as SEHNR and CDR2 as FQNEAQ (reference sequence). The CDR3 spells CASSLPTGTNTEAFF. As DNA, the CDR3 is TGTGCCAGCAGCCTACCGACAGGGACGAACACTGAAGCTTTCTTT.

V gene TRBV28 combines with J gene TRBJ1-1, with D perhaps TRBD1 (5 bases). The CDR3 sequence is 15 residues long. Germline V gene lookup returns CDR1 MDHEN and CDR2 SYDVKM. V gave up 5 bases and J gave up 5 bases, with 18 bases separating them. CDR3 nucleotide sequence: TGTGCCAGCAGTGCGGCGGACATAGGCCGTACTGAAGCTTTCTTT. This translates into CASSAADIGRTEAFF.

The chain couples TRBV29-1 to TRBJ1-2, with 7 bases aligning to TRBD1. In germline, CDR1 is SQVTM, CDR2 ANQGSEA. The junction had 6 bases not matched to a gene; V was cut back by 6 bases and J by 5 bases. This CDR3 is 12 amino acids long. CDR3 bases: TGCAGCGTGGTGGGACAGAGATATGGCTACACCTTC. Translated, it gives CSVVGQRYGYTF.

The chain uses TRBV5-1 and TRBJ1-1; D might be TRBD1 (6 bases). The CDR3 totals 15 residues. The germline V gene has CDR1 SGHRS and CDR2 YFSETQ. V lost 6 bases and J lost 0, with 15 bases in between. CDR3 nucleotides: TGCGCCAGCACCCCTCGGGGACAAATGAACACTGAAGCTTTCTTT. Translated: CASTPRGQMNTEAFF.

The CDR3, as DNA: TGTGCCAGCACCCAGGGGGGATATATCTCCTACAATGAGCAGTTCTTC. As protein: CASTQGGYISYNEQFF. The rearrangement uses TRBV2 and TRBJ2-1; TRBD1 is a possible D gene (7 bases). Germline V gene lookup returns CDR1 SNHLY and CDR2 FYNNEI. Deletions cut 7 bases from V and 0 bases from J, with 16 bases between. The CDR3 has 16 residues.

This clone was seen more than once but under ten times. This rearrangement joins TRBV2 to TRBJ2-1, with 9 bases that match TRBD2. This CDR3 is 14 amino acids long. The trim removed 3 bases at V and 6 bases at J, leaving 3 bases unmatched. Germline values: CDR1 SNHLY, CDR2 FYNNEI. The CDR3 nucleotides read TGTGCCAGCAGTGACCGGACTAGCGCCAATGAGCAGTTCTTC. Translating it yields CASSDRTSANEQFF.

This clone came up a few times. The genes are TRBV19 and TRBJ1-5; TRBD1 matches 7 bases. The CDR3 contains 14 residues. Per germline, CDR1 LNHDA and CDR2 SQIVND (reference sequence). J gave up 0 bases and V 5 bases, and 1 base lay outside the gene matches. The CDR3 DNA sequence: TGTGCCAGTAGTGGGACAGATAGCAATCAGCCCCAGCATTTT. Translation gives CASSGTDSNQPQHF.

The chain couples TRBV9 to TRBJ1-1; no reliable D call. In germline, CDR1 is SGDLS, CDR2 YYNGEE. The CDR3 runs to 13 residues. The germline V and J ends were trimmed by 0 bases and 10 bases, with 13 bases remaining between them. CDR3 loop: CASSVVEAVSAFF. The CDR3 region has the DNA TGTGCCAGCAGCGTAGTCGAGGCTGTTTCAGCTTTCTTT.

V usage is TRBV7-8 and J usage is TRBJ2-1; 7 nucleotides match TRBD2. CDR3 size: 16 residues. Unmatched junction bases numbered 10, after V lost 4 bases and J lost 4 bases. CDR1 and CDR2 (germline): SGHVS, FQNEAQ. DNA for the CDR3: TGTGCCAGCAGCTGGATGACTAGCAGCAAATACAATGAGCAGTTCTTC. Encoded protein: CASSWMTSSKYNEQFF.

This clone was seen only a few times. The rearrangement uses TRBV4-1 and TRBJ2-3; TRBD2 matches 8 bases. V gave up 4 bases and J gave up 5 bases; unmatched junction bases: 14. The germline V gene encodes CDR1 MGHRA and CDR2 YSYEKL. CDR3 length: 17 amino acids. The CDR3 sequence is CASSRRLSGSSIDTQYF. The CDR3 nucleotides read TGCGCCAGCAGCCGGCGACTAAGCGGGAGTAGTATAGATACGCAGTATTTT.

The chain uses TRBV7-2 and TRBJ1-5; D is unclear. The CDR3 consists of 18 residues. V lost 1 base and J 4 bases, leaving 20 bases between the germline ends. CDR1 and CDR2 (germline): SGHTA, FQGNSA. CDR3 protein: CASSLDVNSVPPNQPQHF. For the CDR3, the DNA is TGTGCCAGCAGCTTAGATGTTAATTCGGTTCCCCCGAATCAGCCCCAGCATTTT.

Only a few counts were recorded for this clone. The chain combines TRBV29-1 with TRBJ1-2; possible D gene TRBD1, 6 bases. Trimming pared 3 bases from V and 0 bases from J, leaving 11 bases between. From germline, CDR1 is SQVTM and CDR2 ANQGSEA. The CDR3 covers 14 residues. CDR3 loop: CSVDRGLTNYGYTF. The CDR3 coding sequence is TGCAGCGTTGACAGGGGCCTTACTAACTATGGCTACACCTTC.

This clone was found a few times. The chain combines TRBV4-2 with TRBJ1-2, with D unclear. Germline V gene lookup returns CDR1 LGHNA and CDR2 YNFKEQ. The CDR3 extends over 15 amino acids. V lost 0 bases and J lost 8, with 16 bases in between. The CDR3 reads CASSQDRGRVNGYTF. In DNA form, the CDR3 reads TGTGCCAGCAGCCAAGATCGGGGAAGAGTGAACGGCTACACCTTC.

This clone has just a few counts. The chain has TRBV7-2 and TRBJ2-2; 7 bases align to TRBD1. Per germline, CDR1 SGHTA and CDR2 FQGNSA. The CDR3 runs 16 residues. The junction had 2 bases not matched to a gene; V was cut back by 1 base and J by 0 bases. The CDR3 is CASSLGQGANTGELFF. The CDR3 DNA reads TGTGCCAGCAGCTTAGGACAGGGAGCGAACACCGGGGAGCTGTTTTTT.